These T cell receptor beta chains were read from a single sample in a study of OX40 agonist ivuxolimab in advanced cancers. Generated by immunoSEQ multiplex PCR, the TCRdb table keeps only in-frame clones and is missing some. The sample carries about 64,000 clones, about four fifths recorded once. This specimen was CD4+ or CD8+ T cells sorted from blood, taken in a trial of the OX40 agonist ivuxolimab. The receptors come from an adult with an advanced solid tumor such as melanoma, head and neck, liver or kidney cancer. Each CDR3 is given with its conserved first and last residue. Fields, in order: J gene, D gene, V gene, CDR3 DNA, CDR3 protein. The D gene is left open where the match is weak.

TRBJ2-7 NA TRBV4-3 TGCGCCAGCAGCCATAAACCGGGGCAGGGTTACTTC CASSHKPGQGYF
TRBJ2-7 TRBD2 TRBV10-2 TGCGCCAGCCACGGGCTAGCGGGGGGATCCTACGAGCAGTACTTC CASHGLAGGSYEQYF
TRBJ1-2 TRBD1 TRBV18 TGTGCCAGCTCACCACCGTCGAAGGGACAGGGAACCCATGGCTACACCTTC CASSPPSKGQGTHGYTF
TRBJ2-1 NA TRBV14 TGTGCCAGCAGCCATCCCTTCGTTAGCTTAGATGAGCAGTTCTTC CASSHPFVSLDEQFF
TRBJ2-7 NA TRBV5-1 TGCGCCAGCAGCTCTTTGGACGGCTCCTACGAGCAGTACTTC CASSSLDGSYEQYF
TRBJ2-7 TRBD2 TRBV6-6 TGTGCCAGCAGTTACTCGCGGGGGGCGACCTACGAGCAGTACTTC CASSYSRGATYEQYF
TRBJ1-1 TRBD1 TRBV5-1 TGCGCCAGCAGCCCTATGACAGGGGGCTTGAACACTGAAGCTTTCTTT CASSPMTGGLNTEAFF
TRBJ1-3 NA TRBV19 TGTGCCAGTACCTCGGGTCAAAACACCATATATTTT CASTSGQNTIYF
TRBJ2-5 NA TRBV30 TGTGCCTGGACCCCCCTCGGACCTAATCAGAACCAAGAGACCCAGTACTTC CAWTPLGPNQNQETQYF
TRBJ1-5 TRBD1 TRBV19 TGTGCCAGTAGTATGACAGGGGGCGTTCAGCCCCAGCATTTT CASSMTGGVQPQHF